Given below is one TCR beta chain in context. The antigen is not known. The length of the CDR3 is 15 residues. CDR1 is LGHDT and CDR2 is YNNKEL in the germline V gene (reference sequence). With V trimmed by 4 bases and J by 9 bases, 11 bases remained unmatched. Combining iRepertoire HTBI primers with Arm-PCR of CDR3 regions, the authors built TCR beta libraries. TCRdb recomputed calls from the multiplex PCR reads with MiXCR, one row per CDR3 protein. The top ten clones hold less than 30% of a sample with a few hundred thousand distinct CDR3 sequences, roughly 24% of them seen once. This record comes from a study of regulatory T cells in long-lasting Graves disease. Study results and caveats: Favored gene segments in persistent disease were TRBV28, TRBJ1-2 and TRBJ2-5. Public clonotype sharing was higher in persistent than newly diagnosed patients.

Time point reported: persistent/refractory GD, antithyroid drugs over 5 years with positive TRAb. TCR sequences were obtained from RNA taken from PBMCs. Patients all came to the study from an endocrinology department in Xi'an, China. Roughly 8.2-milliliter peripheral blood samples went into EDTA tubes. The input for sequencing was peripheral blood mononuclear cells (PBMCs), taken when the disease was refractory, from a patient treated with antithyroid drugs. The TCR originated in a woman aged 40 to 50 with Graves disease. This sequence joins TRBV3-1 and TRBJ2-3; 9 bases are a match to TRBD1. CDR3 region: CASSRDPDRGATQYF. The DNA for the CDR3 is TGTGCCAGCAGCCGCGACCCGGACAGGGGTGCGACGCAGTATTTT.